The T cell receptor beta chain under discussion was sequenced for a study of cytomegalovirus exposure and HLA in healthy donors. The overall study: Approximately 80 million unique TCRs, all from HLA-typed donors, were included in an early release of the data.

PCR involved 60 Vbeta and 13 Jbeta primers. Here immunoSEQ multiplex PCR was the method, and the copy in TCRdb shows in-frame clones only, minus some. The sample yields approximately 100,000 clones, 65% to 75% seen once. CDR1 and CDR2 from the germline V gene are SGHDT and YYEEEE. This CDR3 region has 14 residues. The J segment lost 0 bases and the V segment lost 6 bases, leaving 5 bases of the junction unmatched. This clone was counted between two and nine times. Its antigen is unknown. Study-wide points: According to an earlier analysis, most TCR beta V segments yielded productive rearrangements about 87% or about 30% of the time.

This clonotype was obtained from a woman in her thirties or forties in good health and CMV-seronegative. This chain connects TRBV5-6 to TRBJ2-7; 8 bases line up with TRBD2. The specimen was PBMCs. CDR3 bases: TGTGCCAGCACCGTAGCGGGGAACTCCTACGAGCAGTACTTC. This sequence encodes CASTVAGNSYEQYF.